These 15 T cell receptor beta chains were sequenced from one sample in a study of shared clonotypes between healthy human individuals. The repertoire was sequenced with immunoSEQ multiplex PCR; TCRdb's copy has only in-frame clones and lacks some. Here the sample spans over 950,000 clones, approximately 80% being singletons. Material: memory CD4+ T cells from PBMCs. Subset denoted: CD45RA-negative fraction. These TCRs come from a man aged 18 to 30 in good health. Some clones in this sample may be carry-over from other donors' samples.

The V gene is TRBV4-3, the J gene TRBJ2-7, with 8 nucleotides matching TRBD1. Germline-derived CDR1 and CDR2 are LGHNA and YSLEER. The CDR3 spans 15 residues. Losses at the gene ends were 0 bases for V and 3 bases for J; bases not matched to a gene: 4. CDR3 nucleotides: TGCGCCAGCAGCCAAGAGCTGACAGGGGTCTACGAGCAGTACTTC. Encoded protein: CASSQELTGVYEQYF.

The rearrangement uses TRBV5-1 and TRBJ2-2, with TRBD1 identical over 8 bases. The CDR3 totals 15 residues. The V segment lost 1 base and the J segment 4 bases; nucleotides outside the gene matches: 3. In germline, CDR1 is SGHRS, CDR2 YFSETQ. This chain's CDR3 is CASSLQGAGTGELFF. In nucleotides, the CDR3 is TGCGCCAGCAGCTTGCAGGGGGCGGGCACCGGGGAGCTGTTTTTT.

This chain joins TRBV4-2 and TRBJ1-2; 7 bases match TRBD1. The germline V gene has CDR1 LGHNA and CDR2 YNFKEQ. Unmatched junction bases numbered 13, after V lost 1 base and J lost 8 bases. The length of the CDR3 is 16 residues. The CDR3 bases are TGTGCCAGCAGCCAAGGGATACAGGGGATCGCTGGGGGCTACACCTTC. This gives the protein CASSQGIQGIAGGYTF.

The gene calls are TRBV6-6 and TRBJ2-7; 7 bases are a match to TRBD1. CDR1 and CDR2 from the germline V gene are MNHNY and SVGAGI (reference sequence). The CDR3 loop spans 14 amino acids. The V segment lost 6 bases and the J segment 2 bases; nucleotides outside the gene matches: 7. CDR3 sequence (DNA): TGTGCCAGCAGACTATCACAGGGGCCCTACGAGCAGTACTTC. Its translation is CASRLSQGPYEQYF.

This chain links TRBV4-1 with TRBJ2-1; 11 bases align to TRBD2. The germline gives CDR1 MGHRA, CDR2 YSYEKL. This CDR3 has 18 amino acids. The trim removed 3 bases at V and 10 bases at J, leaving 17 bases unmatched. In DNA, the CDR3 is TGCGCCAGCAGCCAGGTCCCGGGTTTGACTAGCGGGAAAAGGGAGCAGTTCTTC. Protein sequence: CASSQVPGLTSGKREQFF.

The chain is built from TRBV10-2 and TRBJ2-1, with 7 bases matching TRBD2. Per the germline V gene, CDR1 is WSHSY and CDR2 is SAAADI. The CDR3 length is 22 residues. J lost 2 bases, V lost 0 bases, and 22 bases had no gene match. The CDR3 sequence is CASSESGGAVLLTSDPYNEQFF. The CDR3 nucleotides read TGCGCCAGCAGTGAGTCTGGGGGTGCCGTCCTCCTCACTAGCGATCCCTACAATGAGCAGTTCTTC.

This rearrangement joins TRBV7-9 to TRBJ1-4; no firm D call. Germline V lookup: CDR1 SEHNR, CDR2 FQNEAQ (reference sequence). The CDR3 spans 14 residues. V lost 1 base, J lost 4 bases, and 7 bases lay in between. The CDR3 sequence is CASSLGLINEKLFF. The CDR3 DNA sequence: TGTGCCAGCAGCTTAGGGCTGATTAATGAAAAACTGTTTTTT.

The CDR3: CASSRNKNLLTENTGELFF. The CDR3 DNA follows: TGTGCCAGCAGCCGCAATAAAAACCTTCTGACAGAAAACACCGGGGAGCTGTTTTTT. This chain uses TRBV7-9 with TRBJ2-2, with TRBD1 as a possible D gene (5 bases). Germline lookup yields CDR1 SEHNR and CDR2 FQNEAQ (reference sequence). The CDR3 sequence is 19 residues long. Trimming took off 5 bases at V and 2 bases at J, with 24 bases between the two ends.

The CDR3 nucleotides are TGTGCCAGCAGCTTTTCCCGGACAGGGACCACCGGGGAGCTGTTTTTT. Protein sequence: CASSFSRTGTTGELFF. The chain is built from TRBV7-9 and TRBJ2-2; 8 nucleotides align to TRBD1. Trimming at V came to 3 bases and at J to 4 bases, leaving 7 bases not matched to a gene. This CDR3 region has 16 residues. CDR1 and CDR2 (germline): SEHNR, FQNEAQ (reference sequence).

This clone was counted a single time. V gene TRBV7-8 combines with J gene TRBJ2-7; a weak D match, TRBD1 (5 bases). V was clipped by 5 bases and J by 3 bases, with 17 bases between them. The CDR3 loop spans 15 amino acids. Germline assignment: CDR1 SGHVS and CDR2 FQNEAQ. CDR3 region: CASSNIQGVRYEQYF. CDR3 DNA: TGTGCCAGCAGCAATATTCAAGGGGTTCGCTACGAGCAGTACTTC.

This chain links TRBV11-2 with TRBJ2-5; D unclear. V gave up 5 bases and J gave up 7 bases, with 17 bases separating them. The germline V gene encodes CDR1 SGHAT and CDR2 FQNNGV. The CDR3 consists of 14 residues. DNA for the CDR3: TGTGCCAGCAGCCCCGACACCCGTTTGGGGACCCAGTACTTC. Its translation is CASSPDTRLGTQYF. The complete variable domain, with remaining parts taken from reference TRBV11-2 and TRBJ2-5, reads EAGVAQSPRYKIIEKRQSVAFWCNPISGHATLYWYQQILGQGPKLLIQFQNNGVVDDSQLPKDRFSAERLKGVDSTLKIQPAKLEDSAVYLCASSPDTRLGTQYFGPGTRLLVL.

This chain joins TRBV5-1 and TRBJ1-2; TRBD1 aligns across 11 bases. The germline CDR1 and CDR2 sequences are SGHRS and YFSETQ. The CDR3 loop spans 15 amino acids. V lost 0 bases to trimming and J lost 4 bases; unmatched junction nucleotides: 2. The chain's CDR3 is CASSLGGTGGYGYTF. DNA of the CDR3: TGCGCCAGCAGCTTGGGTGGGACAGGGGGCTATGGCTACACCTTC.

Comments on this clone: The same CDR3 arises from other DNA sequences in this sample as well. The V gene is TRBV10-3, the J gene TRBJ2-7; the D gene is possibly TRBD2 (5 bases). V was cut by 4 bases and J by 5 bases, with 9 bases left in between. This CDR3 region has 12 residues. The V gene's germline CDR1 is ENHRY and CDR2 SYGVKD. CDR3 sequence reads: CAISAGGHEQYF. The CDR3, as DNA: TGTGCCATCAGTGCTGGAGGACACGAGCAGTACTTC.

The chain combines TRBV6-5 with TRBJ2-3; D is undetermined. Germline CDR1 MNHEY, CDR2 SVGAGI. Trimming pared 6 bases from V and 9 bases from J, leaving 16 bases between. The CDR3 loop spans 13 amino acids. The CDR3 sequence is CASSLLTGATQYF. DNA of the CDR3: TGTGCCAGCAGCCTCTTAACCGGAGCAACGCAGTATTTT.

This clone was counted many times. This chain uses TRBV5-1 with TRBJ2-3; the D gene is possibly TRBD2 (5 bases). CDR3 size: 14 residues. Trimming stripped 2 bases from V and 0 bases from J, with 7 bases between. Germline V gene data show CDR1 as SGHRS and CDR2 as YFSETQ. The CDR3 loop reads CASSFGLSTDTQYF. The CDR3 DNA reads TGCGCCAGCAGCTTCGGACTGAGCACAGATACGCAGTATTTT. The full variable domain, in which reference TRBV5-1 and TRBJ2-3 provide the parts outside the CDR3, is KAGVTQTPRYLIKTRGQQVTLSCSPISGHRSVSWYQQTPGQGLQFLFEYFSETQRNKGNFPGRFSGRQFSNSRSEMNVSTLELGDSALYLCASSFGLSTDTQYFGPGTRLTVL.